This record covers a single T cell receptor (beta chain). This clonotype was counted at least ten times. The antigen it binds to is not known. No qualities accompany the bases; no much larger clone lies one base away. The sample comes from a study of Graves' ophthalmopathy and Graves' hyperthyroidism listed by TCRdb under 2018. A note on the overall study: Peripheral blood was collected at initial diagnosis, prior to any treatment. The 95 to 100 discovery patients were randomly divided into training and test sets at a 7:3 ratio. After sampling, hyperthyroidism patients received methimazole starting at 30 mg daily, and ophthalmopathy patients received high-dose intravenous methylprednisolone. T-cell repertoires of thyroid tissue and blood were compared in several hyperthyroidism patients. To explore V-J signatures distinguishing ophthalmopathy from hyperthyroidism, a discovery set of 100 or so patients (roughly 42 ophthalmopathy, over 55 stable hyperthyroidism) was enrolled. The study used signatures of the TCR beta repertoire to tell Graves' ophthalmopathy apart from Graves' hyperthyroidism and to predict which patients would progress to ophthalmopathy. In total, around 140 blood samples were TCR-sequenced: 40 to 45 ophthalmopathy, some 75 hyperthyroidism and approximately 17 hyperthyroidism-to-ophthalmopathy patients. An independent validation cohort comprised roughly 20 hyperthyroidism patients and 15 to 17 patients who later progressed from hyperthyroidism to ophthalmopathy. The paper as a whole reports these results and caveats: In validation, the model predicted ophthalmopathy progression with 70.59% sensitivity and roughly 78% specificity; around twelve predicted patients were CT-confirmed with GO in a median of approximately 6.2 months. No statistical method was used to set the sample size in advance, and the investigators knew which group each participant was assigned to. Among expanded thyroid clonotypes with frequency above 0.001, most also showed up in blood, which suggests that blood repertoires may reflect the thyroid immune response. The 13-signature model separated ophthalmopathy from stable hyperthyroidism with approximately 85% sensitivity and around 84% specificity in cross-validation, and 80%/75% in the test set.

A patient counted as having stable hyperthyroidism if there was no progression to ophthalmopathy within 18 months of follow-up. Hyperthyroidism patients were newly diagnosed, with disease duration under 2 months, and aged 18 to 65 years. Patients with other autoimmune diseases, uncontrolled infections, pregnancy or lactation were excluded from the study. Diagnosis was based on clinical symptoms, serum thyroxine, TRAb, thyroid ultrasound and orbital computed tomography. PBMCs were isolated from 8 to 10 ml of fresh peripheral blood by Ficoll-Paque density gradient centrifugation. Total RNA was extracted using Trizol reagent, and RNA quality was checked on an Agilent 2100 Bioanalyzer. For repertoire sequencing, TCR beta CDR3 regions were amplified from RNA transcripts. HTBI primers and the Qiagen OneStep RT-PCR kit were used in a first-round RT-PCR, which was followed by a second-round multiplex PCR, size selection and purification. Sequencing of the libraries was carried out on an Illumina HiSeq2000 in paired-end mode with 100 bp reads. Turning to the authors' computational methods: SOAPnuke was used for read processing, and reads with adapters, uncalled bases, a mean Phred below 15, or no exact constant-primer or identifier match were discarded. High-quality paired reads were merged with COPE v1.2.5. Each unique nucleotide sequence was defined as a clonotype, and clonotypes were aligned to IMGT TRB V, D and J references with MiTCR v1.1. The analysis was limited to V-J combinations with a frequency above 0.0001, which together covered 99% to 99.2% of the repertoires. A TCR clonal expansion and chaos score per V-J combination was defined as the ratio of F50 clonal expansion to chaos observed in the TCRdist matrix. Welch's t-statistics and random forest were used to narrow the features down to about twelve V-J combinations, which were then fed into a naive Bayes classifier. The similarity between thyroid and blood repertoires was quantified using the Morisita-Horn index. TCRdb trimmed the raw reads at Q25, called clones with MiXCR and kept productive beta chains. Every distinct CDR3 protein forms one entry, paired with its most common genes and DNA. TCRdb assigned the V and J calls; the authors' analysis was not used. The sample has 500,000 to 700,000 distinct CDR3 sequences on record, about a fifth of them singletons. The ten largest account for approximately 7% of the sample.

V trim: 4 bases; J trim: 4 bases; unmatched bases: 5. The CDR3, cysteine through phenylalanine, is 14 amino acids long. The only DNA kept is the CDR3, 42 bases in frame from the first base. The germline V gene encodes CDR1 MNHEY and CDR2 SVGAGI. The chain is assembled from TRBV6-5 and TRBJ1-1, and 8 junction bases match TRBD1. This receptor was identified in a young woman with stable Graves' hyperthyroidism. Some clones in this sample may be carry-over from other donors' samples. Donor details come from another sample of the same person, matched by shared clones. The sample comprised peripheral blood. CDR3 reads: CASSSDRGFTEAFF. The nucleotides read TGTGCCAGCAGTTCAGACAGGGGATTCACTGAAGCTTTCTTT.